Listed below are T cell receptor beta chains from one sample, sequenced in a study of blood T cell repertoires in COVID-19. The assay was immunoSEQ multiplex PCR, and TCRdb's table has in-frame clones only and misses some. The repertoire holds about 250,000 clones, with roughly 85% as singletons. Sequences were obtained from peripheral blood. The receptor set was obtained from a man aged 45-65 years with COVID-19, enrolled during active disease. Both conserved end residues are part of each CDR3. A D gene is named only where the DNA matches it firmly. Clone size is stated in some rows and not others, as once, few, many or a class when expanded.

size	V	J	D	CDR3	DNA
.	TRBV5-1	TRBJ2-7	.	CASSSLVRDEQYF	TGCGCCAGCAGCTCCCTGGTGCGGGACGAGCAGTACTTC
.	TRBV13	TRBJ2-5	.	CASSLMEGETQYF	TGTGCCAGCAGCTTAATGGAGGGAGAGACCCAGTACTTC
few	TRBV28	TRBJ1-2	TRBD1	CASSRAGTGVYGYTF	TGTGCCAGCAGTCGAGCCGGGACAGGGGTTTATGGCTACACCTTC
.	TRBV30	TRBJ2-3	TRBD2	CASLAGGLTSTDTQYF	TGTGCCAGCTTAGCGGGGGGATTAACTAGCACAGATACGCAGTATTTT
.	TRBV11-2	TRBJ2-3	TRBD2	CASSLEGLAGTLPDTQYF	TGTGCCAGCAGCTTAGAGGGACTAGCGGGAACTTTACCAGATACGCAGTATTTT
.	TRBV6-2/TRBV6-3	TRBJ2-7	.	CASSPPGVPEQYF	TGTGCCAGCAGTCCCCCGGGGGTACCAGAGCAGTACTTC
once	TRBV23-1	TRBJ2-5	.	CATKGQPVQAQETQYF	TGCGCCACCAAGGGGCAGCCCGTTCAGGCCCAAGAGACCCAGTACTTC
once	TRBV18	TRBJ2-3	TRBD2	CASSPNAGGLGDTQYF	TGTGCCAGCTCACCAAACGCGGGGGGACTGGGAGATACGCAGTATTTT
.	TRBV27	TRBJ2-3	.	CASKGGLSTDTQYF	TGTGCCAGCAAGGGGGGACTAAGCACAGATACGCAGTATTTT
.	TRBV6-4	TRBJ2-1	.	CASSDRGSSYNEQFF	TGTGCCAGCAGTGACAGGGGGTCCTCCTACAATGAGCAGTTCTTC
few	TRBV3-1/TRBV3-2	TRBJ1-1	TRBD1	CASSTGGNGEAFF	TGTGCCAGCAGTACAGGGGGTAATGGTGAAGCTTTCTTT
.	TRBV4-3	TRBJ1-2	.	CASSQDRQVPGYTF	TGCGCCAGCAGCCAAGATAGGCAGGTCCCTGGCTACACCTTC
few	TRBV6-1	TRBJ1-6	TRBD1	CASSETGGNSPLHF	TGTGCCAGCAGTGAAACAGGGGGGAATTCACCCCTCCACTTT
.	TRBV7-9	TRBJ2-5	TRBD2	CASSPSGLAEKTQYF	TGTGCCAGCAGCCCATCCGGACTAGCGGAAAAGACCCAGTACTTC
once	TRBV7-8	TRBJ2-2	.	CASSLVGTKNTGELFF	TGTGCCAGCAGCTTAGTAGGGACAAAGAACACCGGGGAGCTGTTTTTT
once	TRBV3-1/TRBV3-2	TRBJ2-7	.	CASSQVWGVSYEQYF	TGTGCCAGCAGCCAAGTCTGGGGGGTGTCCTACGAGCAGTACTTC
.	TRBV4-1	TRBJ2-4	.	CASSQEGSGKNIQYF	TGCGCCAGCAGCCAAGAGGGCTCTGGCAAAAACATTCAGTACTTC
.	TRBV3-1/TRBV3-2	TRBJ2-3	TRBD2	CASSQGYGLAGLTDTQYF	TGTGCCAGCAGCCAAGGTTACGGACTAGCGGGTCTCACAGATACGCAGTATTTT
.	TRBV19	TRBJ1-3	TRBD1	CASSVQGYLSGNTIYF	TGTGCCAGTAGTGTACAGGGGTACCTCTCTGGAAACACCATATATTTT
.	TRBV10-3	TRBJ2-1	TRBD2	CAISESSLLAGDYNEQFF	TGTGCCATCAGTGAGTCGTCCCTACTAGCGGGGGACTACAATGAGCAGTTCTTC
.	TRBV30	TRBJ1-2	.	CAWSPGYRGGYTF	TGTGCCTGGAGCCCTGGGTATCGGGGTGGCTACACCTTC
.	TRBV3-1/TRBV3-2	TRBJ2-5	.	CASSQGGLETQYF	TGTGCCAGCAGCCAGGGGGGGCTAGAGACCCAGTACTTC
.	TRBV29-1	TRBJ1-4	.	CSVSGGDEKLFF	TGCAGCGTATCAGGCGGGGATGAAAAACTGTTTTTT
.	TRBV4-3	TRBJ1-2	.	CASSQAPRGAPDYGYTF	TGCGCCAGCAGCCAAGCCCCACGGGGGGCGCCAGACTATGGCTACACCTTC
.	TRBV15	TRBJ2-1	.	CATSRDPAWNEQFF	TGTGCCACCAGCAGAGACCCTGCGTGGAATGAGCAGTTCTTC
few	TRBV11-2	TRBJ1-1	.	CASSLVQGNTEAFF	TGTGCCAGCAGCTTGGTACAGGGTAATACTGAAGCTTTCTTT